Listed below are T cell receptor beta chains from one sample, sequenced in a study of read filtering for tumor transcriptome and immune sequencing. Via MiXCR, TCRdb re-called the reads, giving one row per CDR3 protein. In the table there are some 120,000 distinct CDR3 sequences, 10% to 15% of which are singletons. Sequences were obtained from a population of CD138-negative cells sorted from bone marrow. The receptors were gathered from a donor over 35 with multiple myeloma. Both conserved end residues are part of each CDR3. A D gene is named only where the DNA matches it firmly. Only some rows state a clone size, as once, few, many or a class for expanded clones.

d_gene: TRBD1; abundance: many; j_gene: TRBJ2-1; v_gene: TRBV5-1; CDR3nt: TGCGCCAGCAGCTGGACAGGAGTCTCGAAATACAATGAGCAGTTCTTC; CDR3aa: CASSWTGVSKYNEQFF
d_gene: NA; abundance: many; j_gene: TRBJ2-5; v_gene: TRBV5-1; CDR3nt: TGTGCCAGCAGCTTGGAAGAGACCCAGTACTTC; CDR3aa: CASSLEETQYF
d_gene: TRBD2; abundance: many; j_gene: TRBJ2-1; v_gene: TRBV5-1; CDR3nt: TGCGCCAGCACCTTCGGGGGCGGGGGGACCTACAATGAGCAGTTCTTC; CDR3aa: CASTFGGGGTYNEQFF
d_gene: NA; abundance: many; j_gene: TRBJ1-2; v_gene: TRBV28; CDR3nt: TGTGGAAGTGCTATAGGCTGGGGCTATGGCTACACCTTC; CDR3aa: CGSAIGWGYGYTF
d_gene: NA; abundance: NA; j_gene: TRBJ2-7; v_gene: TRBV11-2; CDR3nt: TGTGCCAGCAGGCAGGGACAACGCTACGAGCAGTACTTC; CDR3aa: CASRQGQRYEQYF
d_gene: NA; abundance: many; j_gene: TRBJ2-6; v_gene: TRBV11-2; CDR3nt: TGTGCCAGCAGCTTAGTAACTTCTGGGGCCAACGTCCTGACTTTC; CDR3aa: CASSLVTSGANVLTF
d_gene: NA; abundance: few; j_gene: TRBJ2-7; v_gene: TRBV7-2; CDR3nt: TGTGCCAGCAGCAAAGAGTACGAGCAGTACTTC; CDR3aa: CASSKEYEQYF
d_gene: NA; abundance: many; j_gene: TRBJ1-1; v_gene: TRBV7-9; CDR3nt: TGTGCCAGCAGCTTCGGTAGAGTGGTACCCGACACTGAAGCTTTCTTT; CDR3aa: CASSFGRVVPDTEAFF
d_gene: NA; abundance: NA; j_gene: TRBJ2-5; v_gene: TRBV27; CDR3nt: TGTGCCAGCAGTTACGGGGTCGCAGAGACCCAGTACTTC; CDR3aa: CASSYGVAETQYF
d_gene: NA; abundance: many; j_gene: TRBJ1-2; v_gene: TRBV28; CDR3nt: TGTGCCAGCAGTCCTCATGGGCGCGGGTATGGCTACACCTTC; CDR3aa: CASSPHGRGYGYTF
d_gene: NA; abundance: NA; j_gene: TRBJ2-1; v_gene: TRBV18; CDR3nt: TGTGCCAGCTCACCAGGGGCCCAGGGGACCTACAATGAGCAGTTCTTC; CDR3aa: CASSPGAQGTYNEQFF
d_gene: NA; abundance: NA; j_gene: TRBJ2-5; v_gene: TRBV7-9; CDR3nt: TGTGCCAGCACCCAGTTCCAAGTGACCCAGTACTTC; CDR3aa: CASTQFQVTQYF
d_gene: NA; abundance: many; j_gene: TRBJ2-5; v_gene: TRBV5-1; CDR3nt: TGCGCCAGCAGCTTGGGGCGGGGAAGGATTGAGACCCAGTACTTC; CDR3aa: CASSLGRGRIETQYF
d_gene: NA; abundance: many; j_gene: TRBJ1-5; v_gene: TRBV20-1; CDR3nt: TGCAGTGCTAGAGGTATGCGGAACAATCAGCCCCAGCATTTT; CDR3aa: CSARGMRNNQPQHF
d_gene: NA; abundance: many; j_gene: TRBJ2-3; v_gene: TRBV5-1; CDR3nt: TGCGCCAGCAGCTTGGCCGGAGGGGGTTCTAGTTCAGATACGCAGTATTTT; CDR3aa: CASSLAGGGSSSDTQYF
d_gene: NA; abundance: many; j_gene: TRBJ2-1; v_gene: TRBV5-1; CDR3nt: TGCGCCAGCAGCTTGTTGCGGGACCAATACAATGAGCAGTTCTTC; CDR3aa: CASSLLRDQYNEQFF
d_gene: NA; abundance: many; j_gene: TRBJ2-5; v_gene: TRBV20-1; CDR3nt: TGCAGTGCTAGAGATCTAACTGCGGGAGAGACCCAGTACTTC; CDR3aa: CSARDLTAGETQYF
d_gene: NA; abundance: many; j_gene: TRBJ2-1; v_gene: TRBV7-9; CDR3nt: TGTGCCAGCAGCTTAGATGCCCACCTAGAGCAGTTCTTC; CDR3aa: CASSLDAHLEQFF
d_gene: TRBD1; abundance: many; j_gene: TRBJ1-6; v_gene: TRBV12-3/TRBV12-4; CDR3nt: TGTGCCAGCAGCCGGGACAGGGGGAATTCACCCCTCCACTTT; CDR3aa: CASSRDRGNSPLHF
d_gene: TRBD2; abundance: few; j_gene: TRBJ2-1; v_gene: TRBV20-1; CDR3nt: TGCAGTGCTAGAGATCTCGCTAGCGGGATTTATGAGCAGTTCTTC; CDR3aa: CSARDLASGIYEQFF
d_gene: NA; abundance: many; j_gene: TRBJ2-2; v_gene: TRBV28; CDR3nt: TGTGCCAGCAGGGGGTCAAGCCCCGGGGAGCTGTTTTTT; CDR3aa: CASRGSSPGELFF
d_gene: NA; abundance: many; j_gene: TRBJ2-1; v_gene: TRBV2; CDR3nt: TGTGCCAGCAGTGGGGGGGGGGCTTGGTACAATGAGCAGTTCTTC; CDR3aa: CASSGGGAWYNEQFF
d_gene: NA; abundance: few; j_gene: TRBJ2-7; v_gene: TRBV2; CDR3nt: TGTGCCAGCGTCCACCAAGGGAGCTCCTACGAGCAGTACTTC; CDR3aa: CASVHQGSSYEQYF
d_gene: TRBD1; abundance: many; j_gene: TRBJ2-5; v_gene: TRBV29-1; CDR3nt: TGCAGCGTTGGTATGGCAGGGGGAGAGACCCAGTACTTC; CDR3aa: CSVGMAGGETQYF
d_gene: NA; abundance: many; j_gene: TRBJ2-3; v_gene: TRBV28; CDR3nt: TGTGCCAGCAGTTTGCGGGGAAGCACAGATACGCAGTATTTT; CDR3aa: CASSLRGSTDTQYF
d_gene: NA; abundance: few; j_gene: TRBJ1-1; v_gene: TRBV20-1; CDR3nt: TGCGGTGCTAGTCGACCCCAGCAAAGTGAAGCTTTCTTT; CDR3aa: CGASRPQQSEAFF
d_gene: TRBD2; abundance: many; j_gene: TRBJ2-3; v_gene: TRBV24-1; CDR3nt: TGTGCCACCAGGCCGACTAGCGGTTACACAGATACGCAGTATTTT; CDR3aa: CATRPTSGYTDTQYF
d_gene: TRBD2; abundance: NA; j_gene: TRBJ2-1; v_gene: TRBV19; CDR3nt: TGTGCCAGTAGTATAGAGGCGGGAGGGTACTACAATGAGCAGTTCTTC; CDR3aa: CASSIEAGGYYNEQFF
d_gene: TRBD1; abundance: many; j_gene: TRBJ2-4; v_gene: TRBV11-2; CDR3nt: TGTGCCAGCAGCTTAGGATGGACAGGGGGCGTCTCAGACAAAAACATTCAGTACTTC; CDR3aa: CASSLGWTGGVSDKNIQYF
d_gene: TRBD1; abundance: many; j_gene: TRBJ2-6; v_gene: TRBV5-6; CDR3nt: TGTGCCAGCAGCCTAGTGAGGGACAGGGTTTCTGGGGCCAACGTCCTGACTTTC; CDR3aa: CASSLVRDRVSGANVLTF
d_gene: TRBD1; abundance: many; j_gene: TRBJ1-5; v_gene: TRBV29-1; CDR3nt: TGCAGCGTGGCCCAGGGAGGGGGCGATCAGCCCCAGCATTTT; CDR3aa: CSVAQGGGDQPQHF
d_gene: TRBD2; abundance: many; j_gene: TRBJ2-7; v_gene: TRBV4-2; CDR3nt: TGTGCCAGCAGCTTGGGGCGCGGGAGTGTGCAGTACTTC; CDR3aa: CASSLGRGSVQYF
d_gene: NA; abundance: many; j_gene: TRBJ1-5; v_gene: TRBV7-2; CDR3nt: TGTGCCAGCAGTTTAGTTGGCAAGGCGATCAATCAGCCCCAGCATTTT; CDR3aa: CASSLVGKAINQPQHF
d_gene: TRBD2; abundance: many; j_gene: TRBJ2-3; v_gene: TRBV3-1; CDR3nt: TGTGCCAGCAGCCCGCTAGCGGGAGCTCATACGCAGTATTTT; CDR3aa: CASSPLAGAHTQYF
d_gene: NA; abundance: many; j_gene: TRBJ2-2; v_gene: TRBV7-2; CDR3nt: TGTGCCAGCAGCAAGGGACTCAACACCGGGGAGCTGTTTTTT; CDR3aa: CASSKGLNTGELFF
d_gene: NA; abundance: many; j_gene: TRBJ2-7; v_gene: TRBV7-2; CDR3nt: TGTGCCATCACGCGAGAGGGAAGGTACGAGCAGTACTTC; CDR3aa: CAITREGRYEQYF
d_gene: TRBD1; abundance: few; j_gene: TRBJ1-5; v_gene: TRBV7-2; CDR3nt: TGTGCCAGCAGCCCGAGAGGGGGCCAGCCCCAGCATTTT; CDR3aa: CASSPRGGQPQHF
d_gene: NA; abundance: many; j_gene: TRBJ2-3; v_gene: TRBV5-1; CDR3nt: TGCGCCAGCAGCTTGGCCGTACAGGCCCGGACAGATACGCAGTATTTT; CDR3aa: CASSLAVQARTDTQYF
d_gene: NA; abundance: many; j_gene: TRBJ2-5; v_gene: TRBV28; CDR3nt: TGTGCCACAGGGGTCGGCCAGGAGACCCAGTACTTC; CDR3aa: CATGVGQETQYF
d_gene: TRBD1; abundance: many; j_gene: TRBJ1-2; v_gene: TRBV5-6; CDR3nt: TGTGCCAGCAGCTCCTACAGGGGCTCAGGGTATGGCTACACCTTC; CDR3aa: CASSSYRGSGYGYTF
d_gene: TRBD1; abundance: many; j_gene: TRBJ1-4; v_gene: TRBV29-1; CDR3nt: TGCAGCGGGGGACAGGGGAATGAAAAACTGTTTTTT; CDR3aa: CSGGQGNEKLFF
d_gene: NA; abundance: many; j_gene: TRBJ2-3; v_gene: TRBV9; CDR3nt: TGTGCCAGCAGCGTAACAGGTCGCAGCTCAGATACGCAGTATTTT; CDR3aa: CASSVTGRSSDTQYF
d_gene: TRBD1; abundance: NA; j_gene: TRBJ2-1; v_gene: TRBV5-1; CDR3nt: TGCGCCAGCAGCATAGAGGACAGGGGGTTTGATGAGCAGTTCTTC; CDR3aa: CASSIEDRGFDEQFF
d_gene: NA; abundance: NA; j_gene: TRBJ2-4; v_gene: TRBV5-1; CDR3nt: TGCGCCAGCAGCCTAGACCCATTAGGCCTAGCCAAAAACATTCAGTACTTC; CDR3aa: CASSLDPLGLAKNIQYF
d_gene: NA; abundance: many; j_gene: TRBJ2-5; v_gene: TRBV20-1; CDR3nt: TGCAGTGCCCCCGTCCGGGCCGGGGAGACCCAGTACTTC; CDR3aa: CSAPVRAGETQYF
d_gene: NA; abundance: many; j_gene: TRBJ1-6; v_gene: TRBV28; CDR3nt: TGTGCCAGCATGGCGATGGATTCACCCCTCCACTTT; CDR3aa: CASMAMDSPLHF
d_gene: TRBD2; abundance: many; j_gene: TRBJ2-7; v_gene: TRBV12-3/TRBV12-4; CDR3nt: TGTGCCAGCAGTTTGATTGGCGGGAGGGCCTTCAACGAGCAGTACTTC; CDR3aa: CASSLIGGRAFNEQYF
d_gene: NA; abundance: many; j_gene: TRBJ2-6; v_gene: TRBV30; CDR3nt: TGTGCCTGTGGAGGGGGCAGCTCTGGGGCCAACGTCCTGACTTTC; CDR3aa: CACGGGSSGANVLTF
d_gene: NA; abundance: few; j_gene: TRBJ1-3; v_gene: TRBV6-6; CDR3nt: TGTGCCAGCAGTCCACAGACTACGCTCCCGTCTGGAAACACCATATATTTT; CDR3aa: CASSPQTTLPSGNTIYF
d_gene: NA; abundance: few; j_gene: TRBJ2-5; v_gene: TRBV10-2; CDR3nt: TGCGCCAGCAGTGAGGCCCGGGCTTCGGCGTTGGGAGAGACCCAGTACTTC; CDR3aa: CASSEARASALGETQYF
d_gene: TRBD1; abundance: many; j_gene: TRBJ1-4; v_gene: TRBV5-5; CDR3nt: TGTGCCAGCAGCCGCCCAGGGGGCACTAATGAAAAACTGTTTTTT; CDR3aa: CASSRPGGTNEKLFF
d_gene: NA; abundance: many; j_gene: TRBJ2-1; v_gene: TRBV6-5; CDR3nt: TGTGCCAGCAGCAGATCTAGGAGCTCCTACAATGAGCAGTTCTTC; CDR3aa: CASSRSRSSYNEQFF
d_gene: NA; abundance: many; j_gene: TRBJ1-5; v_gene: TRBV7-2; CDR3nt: TGTGCCAGCAGCCGACAGTTCAATCAGCCCCAGCATTTT; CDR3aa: CASSRQFNQPQHF
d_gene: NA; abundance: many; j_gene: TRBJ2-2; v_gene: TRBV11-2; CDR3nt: TGTGCCAGCAGCTTAGCCCACGGGGAGCTGTTTTTT; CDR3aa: CASSLAHGELFF
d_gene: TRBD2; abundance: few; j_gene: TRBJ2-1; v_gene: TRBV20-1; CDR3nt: TGCAGTGCTAGTAACCCCGGGGACTACCAATCCTACAATGAGCAGTTCTTC; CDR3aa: CSASNPGDYQSYNEQFF